Described below is a single T cell receptor (beta chain) sequence and its context. CDR1 SGHRS and CDR2 YFSETQ come from the germline V gene. This CDR3 region has 13 residues. Reprocessing the 5' RACE reads, TCRdb reports a single entry for every CDR3 protein and omits DNA. This listing includes under 150,000 distinct CDR3 sequences. The sample belongs to a study of monozygotic twins with inflammatory bowel disease. Each donor gave over 2 ml of peripheral blood. This sequence was found in a human donor with ulcerative colitis or Crohn's disease, or a healthy co-twin of an affected twin (not recorded which). V is TRBV5-1 and J is TRBJ1-3. Sequencing used blood. The CDR3 region is CASSFRSGNTIYF.